Following are 24 T cell receptor beta chains from one sample sequenced in a study of blood T cell repertoires in COVID-19. Sequenced by immunoSEQ multiplex PCR; TCRdb stores in-frame clones only, minus some. Of some 45,000 clones in the sample, about 90% were seen once. Sequenced: peripheral blood. Receptors originate from a human donor in a cohort sampled during active COVID-19.

J is TRBJ2-7 and V is TRBV10-3; 7 bases align to TRBD1. CDR3 size: 18 residues. J gave up 2 bases and V 7 bases, and 20 bases lay outside the gene matches. Germline V gene sequence: CDR1 ENHRY, CDR2 SYGVKD. The chain's CDR3 is CAINPSSTGQAFPYEQYF. The CDR3 nucleotides read TGTGCCATCAATCCCTCATCGACAGGGCAGGCCTTTCCCTACGAGCAGTACTTC.

CDR3 region: CASSTDRGRTGELFF. In DNA form, the CDR3 reads TGTGCCAGCAGCACGGACAGGGGACGCACCGGGGAGCTGTTTTTT. V usage is TRBV5-6 and J usage is TRBJ2-2; 9 nucleotides agree with TRBD1. This CDR3 is 15 amino acids long. Germline V gene lookup returns CDR1 SGHDT and CDR2 YYEEEE. J gave up 4 bases and V 4 bases, and 5 bases lay outside the gene matches.

V gene TRBV25-1 combines with J gene TRBJ2-2, with 8 bases aligning to TRBD1. The CDR3 is made up of 17 amino acids. With V trimmed by 4 bases and J by 2 bases, 9 bases remained unmatched. CDR1 and CDR2 from the germline V gene are MGHDK and SYGVNS. CDR3 bases: TGTGCCAGCAGTGCACCCCGGACAGGGATTAACACCGGGGAGCTGTTTTTT. Its translation is CASSAPRTGINTGELFF.

The chain employs TRBV9 and TRBJ1-4; D is unresolved. Trimming took off 0 bases at V and 8 bases at J, with 11 bases between the two ends. This CDR3 region has 14 residues. CDR1 is SGDLS and CDR2 is YYNGEE in the germline V gene. The CDR3 coding sequence is TGTGCCAGCAGCGTAGATTCGAGGGAGGAAAAACTGTTTTTT. Its translation: CASSVDSREEKLFF.

The chain employs TRBV5-1 and TRBJ2-3, with a weak D call TRBD2 (6 bases). Germline V lookup: CDR1 SGHRS, CDR2 YFSETQ. CDR3 length: 16 amino acids. With 5 bases removed from V and 4 bases from J, the gap between germline ends came to 20 bases. The CDR3 sequence is CASRGTGVPLADTQYF. As DNA, the CDR3 is TGCGCCAGCAGGGGGACGGGGGTACCCCTCGCAGATACGCAGTATTTT.

The J gene is TRBJ2-1, the V gene TRBV5-1, with 7 nucleotides matching TRBD1. J lost 5 bases, V lost 4 bases, and 3 bases had no gene match. The CDR3 length is 13 residues. Germline CDR1 SGHRS, CDR2 YFSETQ. CDR3 sequence: CASSGTGDNEQFF. The CDR3 region has the DNA TGCGCCAGCAGCGGTACAGGGGACAATGAGCAGTTCTTC.

The count of this clone is one. The V gene is TRBV4-2, the J gene TRBJ2-2; 11 bases are shared with TRBD2. Per germline, CDR1 LGHNA and CDR2 YNFKEQ. Germline trimming cut 1 base from V and 7 bases from J; bases unmatched to any gene: 5. CDR3 length equals 16 residues. The CDR3 DNA sequence: TGTGCCAGCAGCCAAGTCCTAGCGGGAGGCTTCGGGGAGCTGTTTTTT. Translation gives CASSQVLAGGFGELFF.

The rearrangement joins TRBV28 to TRBJ2-3, with D possibly matching TRBD1 (6 bases). The length of the CDR3 is 16 residues. Germline V gene data show CDR1 as MDHEN and CDR2 as SYDVKM. V dropped 2 bases and J dropped 1 base, with 13 bases sitting between them. In DNA, the CDR3 is TGTGCCAGCAGTTTAGGCAGGGGCCGGGGCACAGATACGCAGTATTTT. Protein product: CASSLGRGRGTDTQYF.

The DNA for the CDR3 is TGTGCCAGCAGCCTGGGGGGGGGCCCTCGGCCCCAGCATTTT. Translated: CASSLGGGPRPQHF. The chain is built from TRBV7-2 and TRBJ1-5; possible D gene TRBD1, 6 bases. V dropped 5 bases and J dropped 9 bases, with 17 bases sitting between them. CDR1 and CDR2 from the germline V gene are SGHTA and FQGNSA. This CDR3 spans 14 amino acids.

The V call is TRBV4-1, the J call TRBJ1-5; D not certain. The CDR3 spans 13 residues. V was trimmed by 0 bases and J by 6 bases, leaving 6 bases between them. Germline assignment: CDR1 MGHRA and CDR2 YSYEKL. CDR3 amino acids: CASSQERFQPQHF. The DNA of the CDR3 is TGCGCCAGCAGCCAAGAGAGGTTTCAGCCCCAGCATTTT.

The rearrangement links TRBV7-8 to TRBJ2-7; D gene unclear. From germline, CDR1 is SGHVS and CDR2 FQNEAQ. The ends were cut back, 4 bases at V and 6 bases at J, with 7 bases in the middle. The CDR3 is 11 amino acids. Here the CDR3 DNA reads TGTGCCAGCAGCTCCCCCGGCGAGCAGTACTTC. The encoded protein is CASSSPGEQYF.

The chain is built from TRBV4-2 and TRBJ2-7; a weak D match, TRBD2 (5 bases). The CDR3 contains 15 residues. In germline, CDR1 is LGHNA, CDR2 YNFKEQ. The ends were cut back, 3 bases at V and 0 bases at J, with 12 bases in the middle. Written as DNA, the CDR3 is TGTGCCAGCAGCCAGGGGTTAGCGTCCTCCTACGAGCAGTACTTC. Amino acid sequence: CASSQGLASSYEQYF.

The V and J genes are TRBV7-2 and TRBJ2-4; 7 bases line up with TRBD1. V lost 5 bases and J lost 0; bases outside the gene matches: 7. The CDR3 loop spans 16 amino acids. Germline CDR1 SGHTA, CDR2 FQGNSA. DNA for the CDR3: TGTGCCAGCAGCCGGGACAGCCCCCTAGCCAAAAACATTCAGTACTTC. It encodes CASSRDSPLAKNIQYF.

The genes are TRBV27 and TRBJ1-1; D not resolved. CDR3 size: 14 residues. V dropped 2 bases and J dropped 0 bases, with 7 bases sitting between them. Germline values: CDR1 MNHEY, CDR2 SMNVEV (reference sequence). The CDR3, as DNA: TGTGCCAGCAGTTTAGGGAGGGTGAACACTGAAGCTTTCTTT. It translates to CASSLGRVNTEAFF.

The CDR3 region is CAIQTSTEAFF. The CDR3 bases are TGTGCCATCCAGACATCGACTGAAGCTTTCTTT. J is TRBJ1-1 and V is TRBV2; no reliable D call. CDR3 length equals 11 residues. The germline gives CDR1 SNHLY, CDR2 FYNNEI. The V and J ends lost 10 bases and 5 bases respectively, with 11 bases between them. The whole variable domain, remainder taken from reference TRBV2 and TRBJ1-1, is EPEVTQTPSHQVTQMGQEVILRCVPISNHLYFYWYRQILGQKVEFLVSFYNNEISEKSEIFDDQFSVERPDGSNFTLKIRSTKLEDSAMYFCAIQTSTEAFFGQGTRLTVV.

The chain uses TRBV6-5 and TRBJ2-3; 7 nucleotides align to TRBD1. In germline, CDR1 is MNHEY, CDR2 SVGAGI. This CDR3 has 14 amino acids. J gave up 2 bases and V 8 bases, and 7 bases lay outside the gene matches. The CDR3 DNA follows: TGTGCCAGCTTTCCGGGACAGTACACAGATACGCAGTATTTT. Protein product: CASFPGQYTDTQYF.

The gene calls are TRBV3-1 (or the pseudogene TRBV3-2) and TRBJ2-3, with a possible D match to TRBD2 (6 bases). The CDR3 is 16 amino acids. The ends were cut back, 1 base at V and 2 bases at J, with 13 bases in the middle. Per germline, CDR1 LGHDT and CDR2 YNNKEL (reference sequence). In nucleotides, the CDR3 is TGTGCCAGCAGCCAAGGCGGGATAGGACTCACAGATACGCAGTATTTT. Amino acid sequence: CASSQGGIGLTDTQYF.

This sequence joins TRBV7-2 and TRBJ2-1; TRBD2 agrees at 10 bases. The length of the CDR3 is 15 residues. V lost 1 base and J lost 12; bases outside the gene matches: 9. The V gene's germline CDR1 is SGHTA and CDR2 FQGNSA. In DNA, the CDR3 is TGTGCCAGCAGCTTAGACGGGACGAGCGGGAGGGCGCAGTTCTTC. Protein product: CASSLDGTSGRAQFF.

The J gene is TRBJ1-3, the V gene TRBV9, with 7 bases aligning to TRBD1. The V and J ends lost 4 bases and 2 bases, in that order; junction bases with no gene match: 12. CDR3 size: 17 residues. The germline V gene has CDR1 SGDLS and CDR2 YYNGEE. This CDR3 reads CASSLGGTALTGNTIYF. The CDR3 DNA reads as TGTGCCAGCAGCCTAGGGGGCACAGCGCTCACTGGAAACACCATATATTTT.

This sequence joins TRBV6-2 or TRBV6-3 and TRBJ2-1; 7 bases are shared with TRBD2. Germline values: CDR1 MNHEY, CDR2 SVGEGT. After removal of 7 bases from V and 0 bases from J, the junction contained 12 bases not matched to a gene. The CDR3 is made up of 17 amino acids. CDR3: CASTPLGAGSSYNEQFF. The CDR3 DNA follows: TGTGCCAGCACCCCGTTGGGAGCGGGATCCTCCTACAATGAGCAGTTCTTC.

The chain combines TRBV14 with TRBJ2-6, with D perhaps matching TRBD2 (6 bases). The germline V gene has CDR1 SGHDN and CDR2 FVKESK. The CDR3 contains 12 residues. Trimming pared 2 bases from V and 18 bases from J, leaving 14 bases between. The DNA of the CDR3 is TGTGCCAGCAGCCAACTGGCGGGGTTCTCGACTTTC. Its translation: CASSQLAGFSTF.

The CDR3 sequence is CASSPGHGNTEAFF. The CDR3 nucleotides read TGTGCCAGCAGCCCCGGACACGGAAACACTGAAGCTTTCTTT. The V call is TRBV7-3, the J call TRBJ1-1; the D gene is possibly TRBD1 (5 bases). Germline CDR1 is SGHTA and CDR2 is FQGTGA. The CDR3 has 14 amino acids. Deletions cut 5 bases from V and 2 bases from J, with 12 bases between.

The gene calls are TRBV29-1 and TRBJ1-1; TRBD1 aligns across 9 bases. The trim removed 1 base at V and 6 bases at J, leaving 18 bases unmatched. The CDR3 length is 18 residues. Germline lookup yields CDR1 SQVTM and CDR2 ANQGSEA. Written as DNA, the CDR3 is TGCAGCGTTGAAGCCCGAGTACTAATTGGGACAGGGACCCCTGAAGCTTTCTTT. It yields the protein CSVEARVLIGTGTPEAFF.

The chain carries TRBV9 and TRBJ1-2; a possible D gene is TRBD1 (6 bases). Germline CDR1 is SGDLS and CDR2 is YYNGEE. CDR3 length: 12 residues. The germline V and J ends were trimmed by 5 bases and 2 bases, with 7 bases remaining between them. CDR3 nucleotide sequence: TGTGCCAGCAGTACAGGGAACTATGGCTACACCTTC. It translates to CASSTGNYGYTF.